This record concerns one T cell receptor beta chain sequence. This clone was detected only once. Its antigen is not yet known. No base qualities exist here, and no much larger clone lies one base off it. The CDR3 regions of human TCRbeta chains were analyzed by immunosequencing. The study's own analysis went as follows. Repertoire TCRs were checked for matches against a reference library of SARS-CoV-2-specific TCRs that had been generated using the MIRA antigen-specificity platform. Breadth was defined as the fraction of unique TCRs that were SARS-CoV-2-associated, and depth was defined as the fraction of total T cells that were SARS-CoV-2-associated. Each spike-specific TCR was assigned to its reactive spike region and to a CD4 or CD8 class using the MIRA data. Log10-transformed breadth and depth values were compared by one-way ANOVA with Sidak's multiple comparisons tests. The source is immuneACCESS, and TCRdb retained only in-frame sequences with V and J called. Part of the clones is not carried over; for the studies checked, unresolved V genes explain less than half of this, and the remainder is unexplained. V and J calls plus clone size are reproduced from that table; the DNA served to infer D and trimming. This sample lists just under 150,000 clones; about 86% were detected once. Clones ranked in the top ten supply around 5% of the sample.

The germline V and J ends show losses of 3 bases and 0 bases respectively, and no gene match explains 17 bases of the junction. As encoded in the germline V gene, CDR1 is SGHRS while CDR2 is YFSETQ. The CDR3 spans 20 residues, from the cysteine through the phenylalanine. Only the CDR3 part of the read is kept: 60 bases, read in frame from the first base. This specimen's time point label, interpreted: about 28 days (+/-7) after the second vaccine dose. AZD1222 recipients with second doses at about 4 weeks or about 12 weeks were pooled, because spike-specific TCR depth and breadth did not differ between schedules. The vaccinee samples were drawn from two UK trials, COV001 and COV002, one of which was a single-blind randomized controlled phase 2/3 trial testing AZD1222 (ChAdOx1 nCoV-19) in healthy adults. Trial participant PBMC samples were collected at day 0 and day 28 after the second dose for TCRbeta chain sequencing.

This entry is derived from a study of T cell responses to AZD1222 COVID-19 vaccine (dated by TCRdb to about 2021). In the study overall: TCR sequencing covered over 230 trial participants: 207 given two doses of AZD1222 and about 26 given two doses of MenACWY control vaccine. Trial participants were enrolled by age into 18-55, 56-69 and 70-plus year subgroups, with about 150, 28 and 57 TCR-sequenced participants respectively.

General findings and caveats noted by the study authors: Epitopes outside the regions mutated in the B.1.351 and B.1.1.7 variants were reportedly recognized by nearly half of the unique spike-specific TCRs. The 56-69-year group was small, and its depth increase did not reach significance, likely because of low power. Most participants were white British and females outnumbered males, and the authors suggested that clonal diversity may have been underestimated. Because no day 14 peak-response samples were available, the repertoires could be characterized only after the peak T cell response. Spike-specific TCR breadth and depth rose significantly after two AZD1222 doses compared with day 0 and with MenACWY recipients. The vaccine-associated CD4 TCRs covered the entire spike protein, and the dominant responses fell in regions 160-218 and 743-854. Only a handful of AZD1222 recipients were SARS-CoV-2 seropositive at baseline, limiting conclusions about previously exposed vaccinees.

The source is an adult who received the AZD1222 COVID-19 vaccine. The material sequenced was peripheral blood, taken 28 days after the second AZD1222 dose. The chain joins TRBV5-1 to TRBJ2-3; TRBD2 aligns with 9 central bases. This receptor has the CDR3 CASSSPKRRGGSISTDTQYF. The DNA sequence is as follows: TGCGCCAGCAGCTCCCCCAAGAGGCGGGGGGGCTCGATTAGCACAGATACGCAGTATTTT. Reference TRBV5-1 and TRBJ2-3 proteins supply the regions before and after the CDR3; the full variable domain is: KAGVTQTPRYLIKTRGQQVTLSCSPISGHRSVSWYQQTPGQGLQFLFEYFSETQRNKGNFPGRFSGRQFSNSRSEMNVSTLELGDSALYLCASSSPKRRGGSISTDTQYFGPGTRLTVL.